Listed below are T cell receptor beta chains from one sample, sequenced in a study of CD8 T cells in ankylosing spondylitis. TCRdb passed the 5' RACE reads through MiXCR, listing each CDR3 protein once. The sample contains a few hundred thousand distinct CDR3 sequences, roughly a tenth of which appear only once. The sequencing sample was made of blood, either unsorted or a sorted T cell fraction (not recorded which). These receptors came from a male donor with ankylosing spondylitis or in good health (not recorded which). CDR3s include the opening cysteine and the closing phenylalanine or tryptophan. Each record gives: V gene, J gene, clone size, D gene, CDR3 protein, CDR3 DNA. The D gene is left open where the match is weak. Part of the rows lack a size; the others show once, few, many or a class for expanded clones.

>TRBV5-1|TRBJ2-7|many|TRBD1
CASSLAVTTGGAHYEQYF
TGCGCCAGCAGCTTGGCCGTAACAACAGGGGGCGCCCACTACGAGCAGTACTTC
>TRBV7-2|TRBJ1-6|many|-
CASSPEGGSPLHF
TGTGCCAGCAGCCCTGAGGGAGGTTCACCCCTCCACTTT
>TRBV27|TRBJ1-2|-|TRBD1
CASSLSGDRARGYTF
TGTGCCAGCAGTTTATCGGGGGACAGGGCGCGTGGCTACACCTTC
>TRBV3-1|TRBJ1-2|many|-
CASSQVQPGQLTF
TGTGCCAGCAGCCAAGTTCAACCGGGACAACTCACCTTC
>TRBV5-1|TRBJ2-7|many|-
CASRGLRAGNYEQYF
TGCGCCAGCAGGGGTCTCCGGGCGGGAAATTACGAGCAGTACTTC
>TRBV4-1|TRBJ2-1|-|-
CASSPLAMYNEQFF
TGCGCCAGCAGCCCCCTAGCAATGTACAATGAGCAGTTCTTC
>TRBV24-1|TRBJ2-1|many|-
CATSQLRLRLGNEQFF
TGTGCCACCAGTCAACTCAGGTTGCGCCTGGGAAATGAGCAGTTCTTC
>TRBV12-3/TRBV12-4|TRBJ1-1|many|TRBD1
CASTEPTGAGEAFF
TGTGCCAGCACCGAACCCACAGGGGCGGGTGAAGCTTTCTTT
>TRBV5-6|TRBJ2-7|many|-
CASSLAENYEQYF
TGTGCCAGCAGCTTGGCAGAAAACTACGAGCAGTACTTC
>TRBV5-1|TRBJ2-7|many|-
CASSGPGVYEQYF
TGCGCCAGCAGCGGGCCGGGCGTATACGAGCAGTACTTC
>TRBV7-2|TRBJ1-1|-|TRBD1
CASSLVGTGLTEAFF
TGTGCCAGCAGCTTAGTAGGGACAGGGCTCACTGAAGCTTTCTTT
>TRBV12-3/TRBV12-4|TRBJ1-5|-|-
CASGPYGNQPQHF
TGTGCCAGCGGCCCATACGGGAATCAGCCCCAGCATTTT
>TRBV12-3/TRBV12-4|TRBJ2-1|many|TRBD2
CASSPTGLAGTNEQFF
TGTGCCAGCAGTCCTACCGGACTAGCGGGGACCAATGAGCAGTTCTTC
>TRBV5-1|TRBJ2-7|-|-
CASSLGGWTTYEQYF
TGCGCCAGCAGCTTGGGGGGGTGGACCACCTACGAGCAGTACTTC
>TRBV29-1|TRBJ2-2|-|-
CSIKSTGAGELFF
TGCAGCATCAAATCGACGGGAGCTGGGGAGCTGTTTTTT
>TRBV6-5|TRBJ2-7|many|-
CASKGKPYEQYF
TGTGCCAGCAAGGGGAAGCCCTACGAGCAGTACTTC
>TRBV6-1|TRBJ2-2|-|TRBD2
CASREGAGGPHTGELFF
TGTGCCAGCCGGGAGGGGGCGGGAGGGCCCCACACCGGGGAGCTGTTTTTT
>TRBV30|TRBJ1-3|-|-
CAWSVSGGVPGTTIYF
TGTGCCTGGAGTGTATCGGGGGGAGTCCCTGGAACCACCATATATTTT
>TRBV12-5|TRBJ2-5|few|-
CASGKQGDETQYF
TGTGCTAGTGGCAAGCAGGGAGACGAGACCCAGTACTTC
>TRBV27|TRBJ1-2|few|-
CASRTAGSNYGYTF
TGTGCCAGCAGGACCGCCGGGTCGAACTATGGCTACACCTTC
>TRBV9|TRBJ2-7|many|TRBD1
CASSEGQGINYEQYF
TGTGCCAGCAGCGAAGGACAGGGGATAAACTACGAGCAGTACTTC
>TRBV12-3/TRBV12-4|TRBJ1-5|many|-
CASSLAGAGQPQHF
TGTGCCAGCAGTTTGGCAGGGGCTGGCCAGCCCCAGCATTTT